This TCR beta chain was obtained from a study of T-cell memory formation after mild COVID-19. Study-level results: Contracting CD4+ clones were located mainly in CM and EM, and CD8+ clones in EMRA.

Note on this clonotype: Its antigen is not identified.

TCRdb re-analysed the 5' RACE reads in MiXCR, keeping a single row per CDR3 protein. The top ten hold 20% to 25% of the sample, which has about 310,000 distinct CDR3 sequences, just under 20% seen once. This CDR3 region has 13 residues. The sample comprised PBMCs or a T cell subset sorted from them (not recorded which). The genes are TRBV21-1 and TRBJ2-3; TRBD1, as called in the table, went unchecked against the DNA. TRBV21-1 is a recognized pseudogene. The TCR originated in a man in his late teens or twenties who had mild COVID-19 (a few samples of this study predate the infection). Cell type and time point are not known. The CDR3 loop reads CASRGGPHDTQYF. CDR3 DNA sequence: TGTGCCAGCAGGGGGGGCCCGCACGATACGCAGTATTTT.